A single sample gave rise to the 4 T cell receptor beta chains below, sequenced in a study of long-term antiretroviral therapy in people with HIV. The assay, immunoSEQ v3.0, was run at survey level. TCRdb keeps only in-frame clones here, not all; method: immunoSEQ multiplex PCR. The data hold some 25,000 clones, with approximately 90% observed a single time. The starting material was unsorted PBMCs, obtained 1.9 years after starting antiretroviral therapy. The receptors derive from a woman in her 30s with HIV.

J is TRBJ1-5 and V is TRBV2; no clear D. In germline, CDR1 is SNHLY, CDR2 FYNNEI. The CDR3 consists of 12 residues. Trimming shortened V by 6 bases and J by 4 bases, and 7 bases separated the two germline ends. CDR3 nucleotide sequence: TGTGCCAGCAGAGAGGGTAATCAGCCCCAGCATTTT. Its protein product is CASREGNQPQHF. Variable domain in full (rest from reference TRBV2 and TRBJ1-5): EPEVTQTPSHQVTQMGQEVILRCVPISNHLYFYWYRQILGQKVEFLVSFYNNEISEKSEIFDDQFSVERPDGSNFTLKIRSTKLEDSAMYFCASREGNQPQHFGDGTRLSIL.

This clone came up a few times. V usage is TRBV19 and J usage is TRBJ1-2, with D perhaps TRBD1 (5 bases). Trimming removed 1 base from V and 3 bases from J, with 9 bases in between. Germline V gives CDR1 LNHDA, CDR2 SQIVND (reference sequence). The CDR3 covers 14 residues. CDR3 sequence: CASSIGTGDYGYTF. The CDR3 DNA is TGTGCCAGTAGTATAGGGACGGGGGACTATGGCTACACCTTC.

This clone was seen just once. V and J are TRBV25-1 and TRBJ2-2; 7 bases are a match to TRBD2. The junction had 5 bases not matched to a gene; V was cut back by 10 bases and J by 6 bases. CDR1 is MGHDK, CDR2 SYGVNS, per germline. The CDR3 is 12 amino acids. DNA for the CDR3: TGTGCCACAGATCGGGGGGCCGGGGAGCTGTTTTTT. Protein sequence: CATDRGAGELFF.

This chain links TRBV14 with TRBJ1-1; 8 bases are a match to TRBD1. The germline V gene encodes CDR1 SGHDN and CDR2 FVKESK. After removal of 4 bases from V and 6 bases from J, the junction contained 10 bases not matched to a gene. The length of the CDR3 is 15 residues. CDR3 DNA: TGTGCCAGCAGCCCGAGGACAGGGCAGATACCTGAAGCTTTCTTT. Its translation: CASSPRTGQIPEAFF.